Each of the 6 T cell receptor beta chains below was sequenced from the same sample in a study of blood T cell repertoires in COVID-19. Method: immunoSEQ multiplex PCR; TCRdb's copy keeps in-frame clones and lacks some. The repertoire consists of around 170,000 clones, with more than 80% occurring once and the leading ten covering around 2.9%. Sequenced: peripheral blood. The receptors stem from a man in his 60s with acute or convalescent COVID-19.

J is TRBJ2-7 and V is TRBV29-1; 9 bases agree with TRBD1. CDR3 size: 15 residues. CDR1 and CDR2 from the germline V gene are SQVTM and ANQGSEA. With 4 bases clipped from V and 3 bases from J, the junction kept 10 bases outside the gene matches. The CDR3 loop is CSVGDREGFDYEQYF. In DNA, the CDR3 is TGCAGCGTTGGGGACAGGGAGGGATTTGACTACGAGCAGTACTTC.

The V and J genes are TRBV7-8 and TRBJ1-2; the D is unclear. This CDR3 has 14 residues. With 5 bases removed from V and 5 bases from J, the gap between germline ends came to 15 bases. Looked up from germline, CDR1 is SGHVS and CDR2 is FQNEAQ. CDR3 residues: CASSPGPSLYGYTF. The CDR3 DNA follows: TGTGCCAGCAGCCCTGGGCCGAGTCTTTATGGCTACACCTTC.

This clone appeared a single time. CDR3 residues: CASSYGAGDGYTF. For the CDR3, the DNA is TGTGCCAGCAGTTACGGGGCAGGGGATGGCTACACCTTC. This chain connects TRBV6-5 to TRBJ1-2; possibly TRBD1 for D (6 bases). CDR3 length equals 13 residues. Germline V lookup: CDR1 MNHEY, CDR2 SVGAGI. V was shortened by 2 bases and J by 6 bases, with 10 bases between the two germline ends.

V gene TRBV21-1 combines with J gene TRBJ1-2. TRBV21-1 is a recognized pseudogene. The CDR3 sequence is 15 residues long. The CDR3 loop is CASSKLIRGNYGYTF. As DNA, the CDR3 is TGTGCCAGCAGCAAATTAATTCGGGGTAACTATGGCTACACCTTC.

This rearrangement joins TRBV30 to TRBJ2-7; possibly TRBD2 for D (5 bases). Trimming removed 1 base at V and 4 bases at J, with 11 bases between. The CDR3 has 13 residues. CDR1 and CDR2 from the germline V gene are GTSNPN and SVGIG (reference sequence). In DNA form, the CDR3 reads TGTGCCTGGAGTGGAGCAGAGGGTTACGAGCAGTACTTC. This gives the protein CAWSGAEGYEQYF.

Only a few counts were recorded for this clone. The chain has TRBV5-1 and TRBJ2-7; TRBD1 might be the D (6 bases). Trimming cost V 7 bases and J 5 bases, with 22 bases left between them. Germline V gene lookup returns CDR1 SGHRS and CDR2 YFSETQ. The CDR3 sequence is 15 residues long. In DNA form, the CDR3 reads TGCGCCAGCCACATAGGCGGAACAGGGTCCCACGAGCAGTACTTC. Translation: CASHIGGTGSHEQYF.